A single sample gave rise to the 5 T cell receptor beta chains below, sequenced in a study of blood T cells in healthy people across ages. Next came a second PCR, run for roughly 6 to 11 cycles, which used a sample-barcoded 5' primer along with a J-beta primer mix. MiXCR, applied by TCRdb to the 5' RACE reads, yields one record per CDR3 protein. Among about 590,000 distinct CDR3 sequences, less than 35% were seen once, and the ten largest hold 15% to 17%. The specimen was blood. Receptors originate from a woman over 75 in good health.

The V call is TRBV6-2 or TRBV6-3, the J call TRBJ2-2, with D maybe TRBD2 (5 bases). CDR3 size: 13 residues. The V end lost 4 bases, the J end lost 7 bases, and 10 bases lay between the germline ends. Germline-derived CDR1 and CDR2 are MNHEY and SVGEGT. In DNA, the CDR3 is TGTGCCAGCAGTTCCTTAGGAGGCGGGGAGCTGTTTTTT. It yields the protein CASSSLGGGELFF.

The chain joins TRBV5-1 to TRBJ2-3; maybe TRBD2 (6 bases). Trimming shortened V by 2 bases and J by 1 base, and 32 bases separated the two germline ends. Per germline, CDR1 SGHRS and CDR2 YFSETQ. This CDR3 has 22 amino acids. CDR3 protein: CASSFGFAGRGLNPGGTDTQYF. In DNA, the CDR3 is TGCGCCAGCAGCTTCGGATTTGCGGGGAGAGGGCTAAACCCCGGTGGCACAGATACGCAGTATTTT.

The table lists this clonotype with many counts. The genes are TRBV7-2 and TRBJ2-3; maybe TRBD2 (5 bases). The CDR3 extends over 14 amino acids. The V and J ends lost 5 bases and 2 bases respectively, with 11 bases between them. Germline CDR1 is SGHTA and CDR2 is FQGNSA. CDR3 region: CASSPGLYTDTQYF. In DNA form, the CDR3 reads TGTGCCAGCAGCCCCGGACTTTACACAGATACGCAGTATTTT.

The rearrangement joins TRBV5-1 to TRBJ1-6; D perhaps matches TRBD1 (5 bases). CDR1 SGHRS and CDR2 YFSETQ come from the germline V gene. V was pared by 0 bases and J by 10 bases, with 14 bases between. This CDR3 contains 15 residues. The CDR3 region has the DNA TGCGCCAGCAGCTTGGGAGGACAATCTCGGTCACCCCTCCACTTT. Protein sequence: CASSLGGQSRSPLHF.

Points on this clonotype: A much larger clonotype is one base distant, so this may be a read error. The genes are TRBV14 and TRBJ1-2; 7 bases agree with TRBD1. The CDR3 consists of 12 residues. Germline lookup yields CDR1 SGHDN and CDR2 FVKESK. V dropped 4 bases and J dropped 7; count of bases not matched to a gene: 3. The CDR3 region is CASSPGQSGYTF. The CDR3 nucleotides read TGTGCCAGCAGCCCGGGACAGTCTGGCTACACCTTC.